The entry below describes one T cell receptor beta chain. These data belong to a study of blood T cell repertoires in COVID-19. The overall study: The United States, Italy and Spain supplied acute and convalescent COVID-19 samples. PBMCs, B-cell-depleted T cells, or T cells provided the cDNA or gDNA that made up the material.

Per the original methods: Reference gene primers were amplified, and this amplification served to estimate nucleated cell counts. TCRdb keeps only in-frame clones here, not all; method: immunoSEQ multiplex PCR. That table is the source of V, J and clone size, and D and trimming were worked out from the DNA. Among 200,000 or so clones listed, about 91% were seen once. The CDR3 runs to 15 residues. CDR1 and CDR2 (germline): SGHNT, YYREEE (reference sequence). The trim removed 2 bases at V and 0 bases at J, leaving 1 base unmatched. The specimen sequenced was PBMCs or T cells enriched from blood (not recorded which). The receptor was isolated from a woman between 40 and 50 years old with acute COVID-19. The rearrangement uses TRBV5-4 and TRBJ2-7, with 11 bases aligning to TRBD2. Written as DNA, the CDR3 is TGTGCCAGCAGCTTTAGCGGGAGGGCCTCCTACGAGCAGTACTTC. Amino acid sequence: CASSFSGRASYEQYF.